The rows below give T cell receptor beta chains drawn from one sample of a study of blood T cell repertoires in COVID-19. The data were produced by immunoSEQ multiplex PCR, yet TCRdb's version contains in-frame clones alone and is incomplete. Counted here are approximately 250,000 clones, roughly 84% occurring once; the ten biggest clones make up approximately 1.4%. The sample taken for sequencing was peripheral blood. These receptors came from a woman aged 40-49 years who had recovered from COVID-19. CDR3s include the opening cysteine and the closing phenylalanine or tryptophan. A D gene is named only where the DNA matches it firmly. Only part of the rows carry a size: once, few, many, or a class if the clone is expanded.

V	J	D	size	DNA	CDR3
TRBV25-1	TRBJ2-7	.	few	TGTGCCAGCAGTGGGACAGTTCCCTACGAGCAGTACTTC	CASSGTVPYEQYF
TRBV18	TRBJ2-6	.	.	TGTGCCAGCTCTTACGCGTACTCTGGGGCCAACGTCCTGACTTTC	CASSYAYSGANVLTF
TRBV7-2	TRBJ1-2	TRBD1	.	TGTGCCAGCAGCTTAGGGACAGGGGGTGGCTACACCTTC	CASSLGTGGGYTF
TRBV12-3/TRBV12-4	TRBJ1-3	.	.	TGTGCCAGCACACAGTTCTCTGGAAACACCATATATTTT	CASTQFSGNTIYF
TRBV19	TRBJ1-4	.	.	TGTGCCAGTAGTATAGCGGGTTTTGGTGAAAAACTGTTTTTT	CASSIAGFGEKLFF
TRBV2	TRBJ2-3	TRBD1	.	TGTGCCATCAGACAGGGCAGCGGAGATACGCAGTATTTT	CAIRQGSGDTQYF
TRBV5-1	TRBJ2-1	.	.	TGCGCCAGCAGCCCGACAAGTGAGAATGAGCAGTTCTTC	CASSPTSENEQFF
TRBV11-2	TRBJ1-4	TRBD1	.	TGTGCCAGCAGCTCGGGACAGGGACTGTTTTTT	CASSSGQGLFF
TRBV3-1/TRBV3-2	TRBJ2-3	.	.	TGTGCCAGCAGCCAAGGTACGGGTTTGACGGATACGCAGTATTTT	CASSQGTGLTDTQYF
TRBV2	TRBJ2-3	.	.	TGTGCCAGCACCGGGAGTCCAACCGCGGATACGCAGTATTTT	CASTGSPTADTQYF
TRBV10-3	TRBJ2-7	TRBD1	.	TGTGCCGCCCGGGACAGGGACTCCTACGAGCAGTACTTC	CAARDRDSYEQYF
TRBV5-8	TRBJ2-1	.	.	TGTGCCAGCAGCTTCTGGCAGGGTCTGAATGAGCAGTTCTTC	CASSFWQGLNEQFF
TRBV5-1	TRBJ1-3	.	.	TGCGCCAGCAGCCCCCAGGGAGGTGGAAACACCATATATTTT	CASSPQGGGNTIYF
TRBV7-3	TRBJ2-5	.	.	TGTGCCAGCAGCCCCGGAGTGGTAGGGACCCAGTACTTC	CASSPGVVGTQYF
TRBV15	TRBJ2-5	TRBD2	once	TGTGCCACCAGCAGAGGGATAGCGGGAAGACAAGAGACCCAGTACTTC	CATSRGIAGRQETQYF
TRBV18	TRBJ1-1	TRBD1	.	TGTGCCAGCTCACCGGGTCAGGGGGCGACAGCTTTCTTT	CASSPGQGATAFF
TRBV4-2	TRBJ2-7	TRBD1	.	TGTGCCAGCAGCCACGTAAACAGGGGGAGCTCCTACGAGCAGTACTTC	CASSHVNRGSSYEQYF
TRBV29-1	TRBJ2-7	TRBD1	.	TGCAGCGTTGTTCTGGGACAGTTCTACGAGCAGTACTTC	CSVVLGQFYEQYF
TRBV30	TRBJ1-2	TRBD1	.	TGTGCCTGGAGTGTATTTTCCGGACAGGGATGGAACTATGGCTACACCTTC	CAWSVFSGQGWNYGYTF
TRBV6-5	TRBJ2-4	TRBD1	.	TGTGCCAGCAGAGGGACAGGGCCCATTCAGTACTTC	CASRGTGPIQYF
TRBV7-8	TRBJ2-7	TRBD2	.	TGTGCCAGCAGCTTAGCCTCGGGACTAGCGACAGAGCAGTACTTC	CASSLASGLATEQYF
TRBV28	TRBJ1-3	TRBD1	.	TGTGCCAGCAAACCGGGACAGGGGGCGTATGGAAACACCATATATTTT	CASKPGQGAYGNTIYF
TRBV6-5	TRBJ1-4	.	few	TGTGCCAGCAGCCTAGGGGGTAAACTGTTTTTT	CASSLGGKLFF
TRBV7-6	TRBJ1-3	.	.	TGTGCCAGCAGCCCGGGGGATGGCTCTGGAAACACCATATATTTT	CASSPGDGSGNTIYF
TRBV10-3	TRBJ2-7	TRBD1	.	TGTGCCATCAGGCTAGGACAGGGAGTGAACTACGAGCAGTACTTC	CAIRLGQGVNYEQYF
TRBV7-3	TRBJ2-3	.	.	TGTGCCAGCAGCTTGGGGCACACAGATACGCAGTATTTT	CASSLGHTDTQYF
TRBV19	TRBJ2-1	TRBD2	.	TGTGCCAGTAGTATAGGACTAGCGACGTACAATGAGCAGTTCTTC	CASSIGLATYNEQFF
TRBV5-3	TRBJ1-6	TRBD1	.	TGTGCCAGAAGCCCGTGGGGACAGTTAAATAATTCACCCCTCCACTTT	CARSPWGQLNNSPLHF
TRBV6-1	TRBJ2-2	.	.	TGTGCCAGCAGTGAACAGGGTCTCGCCGGGGAGCTGTTTTTT	CASSEQGLAGELFF
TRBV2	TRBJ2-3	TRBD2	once	TGTGCCAGCAGACTATTAGCGGGGATTAGCACAGATACGCAGTATTTT	CASRLLAGISTDTQYF